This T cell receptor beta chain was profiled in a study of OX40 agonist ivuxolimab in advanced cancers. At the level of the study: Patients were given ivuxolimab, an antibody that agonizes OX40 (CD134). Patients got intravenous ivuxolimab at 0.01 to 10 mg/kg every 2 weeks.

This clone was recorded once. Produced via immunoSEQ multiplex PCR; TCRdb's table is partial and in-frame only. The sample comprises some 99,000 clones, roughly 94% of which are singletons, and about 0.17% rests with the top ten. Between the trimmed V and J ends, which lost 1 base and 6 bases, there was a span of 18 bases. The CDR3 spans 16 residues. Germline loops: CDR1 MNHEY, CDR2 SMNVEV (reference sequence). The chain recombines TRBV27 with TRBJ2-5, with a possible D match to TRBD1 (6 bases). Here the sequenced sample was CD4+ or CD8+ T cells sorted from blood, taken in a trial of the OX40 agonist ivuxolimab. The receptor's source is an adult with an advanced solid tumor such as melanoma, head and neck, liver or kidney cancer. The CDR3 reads CASSLWGLGAVKTQYF. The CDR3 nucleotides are TGTGCCAGCAGTTTATGGGGGTTGGGGGCTGTGAAGACCCAGTACTTC.